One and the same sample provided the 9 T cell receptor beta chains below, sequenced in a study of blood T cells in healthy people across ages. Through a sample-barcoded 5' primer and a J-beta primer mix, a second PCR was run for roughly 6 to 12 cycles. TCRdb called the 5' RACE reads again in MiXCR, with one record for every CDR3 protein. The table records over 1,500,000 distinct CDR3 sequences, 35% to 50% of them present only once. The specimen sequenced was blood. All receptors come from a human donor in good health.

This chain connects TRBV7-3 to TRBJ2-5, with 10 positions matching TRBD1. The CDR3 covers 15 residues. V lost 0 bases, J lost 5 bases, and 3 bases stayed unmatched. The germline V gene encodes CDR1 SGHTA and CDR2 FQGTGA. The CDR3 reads CASSLTGTGAETQYF. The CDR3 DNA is TGTGCCAGCAGCTTAACGGGGACAGGGGCGGAGACCCAGTACTTC.

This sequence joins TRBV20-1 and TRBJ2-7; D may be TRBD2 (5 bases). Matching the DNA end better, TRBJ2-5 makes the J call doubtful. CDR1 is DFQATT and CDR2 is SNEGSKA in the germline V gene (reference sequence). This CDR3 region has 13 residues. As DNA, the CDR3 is TGCAGTGCTAGATCAGTTGGCGGGGAGACCCAGTACTTC. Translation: CSARSVGGETQYF.

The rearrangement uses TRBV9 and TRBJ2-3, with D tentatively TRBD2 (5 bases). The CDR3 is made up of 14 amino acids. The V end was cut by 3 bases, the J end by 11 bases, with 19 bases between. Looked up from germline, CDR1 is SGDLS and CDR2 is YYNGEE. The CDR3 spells CASSAGLEAYEQYF. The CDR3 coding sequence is TGTGCCAGCAGCGCCGGATTGGAGGCCTACGAGCAGTATTTT. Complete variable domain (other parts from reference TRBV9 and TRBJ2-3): DSGVTQTPKHLITATGQRVTLRCSPRSGDLSVYWYQQSLDQGLQFLIQYYNGEERAKGNILERFSAQQFPDLHSELNLSSLELGDSALYFCASSAGLEAYEQYFGPGTRLTVL.

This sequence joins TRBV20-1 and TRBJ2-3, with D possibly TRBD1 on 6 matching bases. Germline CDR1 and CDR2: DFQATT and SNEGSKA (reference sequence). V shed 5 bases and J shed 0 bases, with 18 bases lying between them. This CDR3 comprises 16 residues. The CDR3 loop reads CSAGPDRLRSTDTQYF. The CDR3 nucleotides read TGCAGTGCTGGCCCAGACAGGCTGAGGAGCACAGATACGCAGTATTTT.

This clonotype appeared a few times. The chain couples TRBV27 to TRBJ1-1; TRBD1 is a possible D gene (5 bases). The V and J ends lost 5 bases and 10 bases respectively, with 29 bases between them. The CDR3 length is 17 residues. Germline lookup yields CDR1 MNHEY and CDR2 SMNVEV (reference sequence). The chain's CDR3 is CASSPTPETGRSLAAFF. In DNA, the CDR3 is TGTGCCAGCAGTCCCACTCCCGAGACGGGACGCTCCCTTGCAGCTTTCTTT.

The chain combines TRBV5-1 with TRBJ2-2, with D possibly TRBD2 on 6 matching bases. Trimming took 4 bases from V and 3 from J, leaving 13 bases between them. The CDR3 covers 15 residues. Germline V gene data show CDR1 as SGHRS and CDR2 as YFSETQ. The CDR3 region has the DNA TGCGCCAGCAGCGAGAACGGGGGAGACACCGGGGAGCTGTTTTTT. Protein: CASSENGGDTGELFF. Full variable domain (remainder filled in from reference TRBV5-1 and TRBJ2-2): KAGVTQTPRYLIKTRGQQVTLSCSPISGHRSVSWYQQTPGQGLQFLFEYFSETQRNKGNFPGRFSGRQFSNSRSEMNVSTLELGDSALYLCASSENGGDTGELFFGEGSRLTVL.

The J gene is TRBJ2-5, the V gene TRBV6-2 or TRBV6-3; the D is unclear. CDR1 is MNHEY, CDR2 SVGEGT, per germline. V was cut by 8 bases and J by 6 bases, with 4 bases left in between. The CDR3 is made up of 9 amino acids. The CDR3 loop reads CASAQTQYF. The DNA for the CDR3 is TGTGCCAGCGCACAGACCCAGTACTTC.

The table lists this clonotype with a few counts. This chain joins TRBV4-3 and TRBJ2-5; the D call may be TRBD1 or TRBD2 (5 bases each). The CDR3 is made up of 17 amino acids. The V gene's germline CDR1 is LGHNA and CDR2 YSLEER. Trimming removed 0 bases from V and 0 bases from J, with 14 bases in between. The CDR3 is CASSQEVGRGYQETQYF. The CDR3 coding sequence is TGCGCCAGCAGCCAAGAAGTGGGACGGGGTTACCAAGAGACCCAGTACTTC.

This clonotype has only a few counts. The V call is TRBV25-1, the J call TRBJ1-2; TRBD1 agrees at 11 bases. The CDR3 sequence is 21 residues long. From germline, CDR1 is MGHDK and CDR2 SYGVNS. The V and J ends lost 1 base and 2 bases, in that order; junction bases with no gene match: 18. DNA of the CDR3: TGTGCCAGCAGTGAATCTTCTTCCCCGACCCGGGACAGGGGGTTAAACTATGGCTACACCTTC. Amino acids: CASSESSSPTRDRGLNYGYTF.